What follows are 31 T cell receptor beta chains derived from one specimen sequenced in a study of shared clonotypes between healthy human individuals (dated by TCRdb to the early 2020s). Libraries were made using the immunoSEQ multiplex PCR assay. This is the immuneACCESS table as TCRdb keeps it, with only in-frame sequences that have V and J called. A part of the clones is gone; compared with another copy, unresolved V genes explain less than half, and the rest is unexplained. The sample table records 1,400,000 or so clones; around 98.5% of these occur just once. Approximately 0.38% of the sample is held by the ten biggest clonotypes. Sequenced sample: naive CD4+ T cells sorted from blood. What the cell subset or site label conveys for this sample: CD45RA+ positively selected. The source of these receptors is a man younger than 40 in good health.

V gene TRBV18 combines with J gene TRBJ2-7, with D tentatively TRBD1 (6 bases). This CDR3 comprises 14 residues. The germline gives CDR1 KGHSH, CDR2 LQKENI. V lost 6 bases and J 3 bases, leaving 15 bases between the germline ends. CDR3 DNA sequence: TGTGCCAGCTCCGTCTCCGGACAGAACTACGAGCAGTACTTC. This sequence encodes CASSVSGQNYEQYF.

The CDR3, as DNA: TGTGCCAGCTCACGGACTGACACAGATACGCAGTATTTT. Translating gives CASSRTDTDTQYF. This sequence joins TRBV18 and TRBJ2-3; the D gene is possibly TRBD2 (5 bases). V dropped 4 bases and J dropped 2 bases, with 7 bases sitting between them. Per germline, CDR1 KGHSH and CDR2 LQKENI. The CDR3 has 13 amino acids.

This chain links TRBV15 with TRBJ2-7; 12 bases fit TRBD2. The germline gives CDR1 LNHNV, CDR2 YYDKDF (reference sequence). The CDR3 consists of 15 residues. V gave up 4 bases and J gave up 4 bases; unmatched junction bases: 5. The CDR3 sequence: CATSTILAGGYEQYF. The DNA of the CDR3 is TGTGCCACCAGCACCATTCTAGCGGGAGGGTACGAGCAGTACTTC.

The chain couples TRBV7-2 to TRBJ2-5; D is undetermined. Trimming removed 0 bases from V and 5 bases from J, with 7 bases in between. Per the germline V gene, CDR1 is SGHTA and CDR2 is FQGNSA. This CDR3 spans 13 amino acids. The DNA of the CDR3 is TGTGCCAGCAGCTTAGCGGATGAGGAGACCCAGTACTTC. Its protein product is CASSLADEETQYF.

The chain carries TRBV6-5 and TRBJ2-1; tentative D call: TRBD2 (6 bases). The CDR3 covers 15 residues. Germline V gene sequence: CDR1 MNHEY, CDR2 SVGAGI. V shed 11 bases and J shed 2 bases, with 19 bases lying between them. The CDR3 DNA is TGTGCCGGGGAATCTAGCGAGGGTCCCTACAATGAGCAGTTCTTC. Residues: CAGESSEGPYNEQFF.

J is TRBJ2-5 and V is TRBV15; no clear D gene. The V end lost 4 bases, the J end lost 5 bases, and 23 bases lay between the germline ends. This CDR3 region has 17 residues. Germline V gene data show CDR1 as LNHNV and CDR2 as YYDKDF (reference sequence). CDR3 region: CATSNPPMTGLGETQYF. The CDR3 DNA reads TGTGCCACCAGCAACCCTCCAATGACGGGCCTAGGGGAGACCCAGTACTTC.

The J gene is TRBJ1-4, the V gene TRBV6-5; 9 bases are shared with TRBD1. CDR1 is MNHEY, CDR2 SVGAGI, per germline. This CDR3 contains 15 residues. V trimming: 2 bases; J trimming: 5 bases; junction bases outside the gene matches: 3. CDR3: CASSYDRGENEKLFF. The CDR3 bases are TGTGCCAGCAGTTACGACAGGGGGGAGAATGAAAAACTGTTTTTT.

This rearrangement joins TRBV6-5 to TRBJ1-3; possible D gene TRBD1, 6 bases. The CDR3 loop spans 15 amino acids. The germline gives CDR1 MNHEY, CDR2 SVGAGI. With 0 bases removed from V and 4 bases from J, the gap between germline ends came to 10 bases. CDR3 amino acids: CASSYSGTTGNTIYF. For the CDR3, the DNA is TGTGCCAGCAGTTACTCCGGGACAACGGGAAACACCATATATTTT.

The chain has TRBV5-6 and TRBJ2-4, with a possible D match to TRBD2 (6 bases). CDR1 is SGHDT and CDR2 is YYEEEE in the germline V gene. Trimming took 0 bases from V and 0 from J, leaving 16 bases between them. The CDR3 totals 18 residues. The CDR3 sequence is CASSLALTGDLAKNIQYF. The CDR3 bases are TGTGCCAGCAGCTTGGCACTTACGGGGGATTTAGCCAAAAACATTCAGTACTTC.

The chain has TRBV16 and TRBJ2-2, with 7 bases fitting TRBD2. The junction had 6 bases not matched to a gene; V was cut back by 7 bases and J by 1 base. CDR1 and CDR2 (germline): KGHSY, FQNENV. CDR3 length: 15 amino acids. The CDR3 DNA reads as TGTGCCAGCAACGAGGGCGGGAGGAACACCGGGGAGCTGTTTTTT. Protein sequence: CASNEGGRNTGELFF.

The rearrangement links TRBV5-4 to TRBJ2-1; 9 nucleotides match TRBD1. V dropped 1 base and J dropped 5; count of bases not matched to a gene: 7. This CDR3 has 16 residues. CDR1 SGHNT and CDR2 YYREEE come from the germline V gene (reference sequence). CDR3 sequence reads: CASSLPQRTGDNEQFF. CDR3 bases: TGTGCCAGCAGCTTGCCTCAAAGGACAGGGGACAATGAGCAGTTCTTC.

The chain joins TRBV7-9 to TRBJ2-5; 7 bases agree with TRBD1. The J call is doubtful: the DNA matches TRBJ2-7 better. The CDR3 is made up of 14 amino acids. Germline V CDR1 and CDR2: SEHNR, FQNEAQ (reference sequence). The CDR3 sequence: CASSSQGLPYEQYF. CDR3 coding DNA: TGTGCCAGCAGCTCACAGGGGCTTCCCTACGAGCAGTACTTC.

This clone was seen only once. CDR3 sequence (DNA): TGTGCCAGCAGCTCCGGGACTAGCGAAGACAATGAGCAGTTCTTC. It is translated as CASSSGTSEDNEQFF. V usage is TRBV28 and J usage is TRBJ2-1; 10 bases match TRBD2. CDR3 length equals 15 residues. Germline V lookup: CDR1 MDHEN, CDR2 SYDVKM. V gave up 6 bases and J gave up 5 bases; unmatched junction bases: 7.

J is TRBJ1-1 and V is TRBV27, with D perhaps matching TRBD1 (6 bases). From germline, CDR1 is MNHEY and CDR2 SMNVEV (reference sequence). The V end was cut by 6 bases, the J end by 3 bases, with 14 bases between. The CDR3 runs 14 residues. The CDR3 loop reads CASSLMGADTEAFF. For the CDR3, the DNA is TGTGCCAGCAGCCTAATGGGGGCCGACACTGAAGCTTTCTTT.

The chain couples TRBV19 to TRBJ2-1, with TRBD2 identical over 10 bases. Trimming cost V 6 bases and J 0 bases; bases outside gene matches: 5. CDR1 and CDR2 (germline): LNHDA, SQIVND (reference sequence). CDR3 length equals 16 residues. The DNA for the CDR3 is TGTGCCAGTAGGGCAGCTAGCGGGAGCTCCTACAATGAGCAGTTCTTC. It specifies CASRAASGSSYNEQFF.

CDR3 in DNA: TGTGCCAGCAGGGACCGGGACAGGGCCGAGCAGTACTTC. This sequence encodes CASRDRDRAEQYF. This rearrangement joins TRBV7-9 to TRBJ2-7, with 9 bases that match TRBD1. The CDR3 has 13 residues. Losses at the gene ends were 6 bases for V and 6 bases for J; bases not matched to a gene: 6. CDR1 and CDR2 from the germline V gene are SEHNR and FQNEAQ (reference sequence).

The J gene is TRBJ2-7, the V gene TRBV7-8; D may be TRBD1 (5 bases). Trimming cost V 2 bases and J 2 bases, with 19 bases left between them. This CDR3 has 17 residues. CDR1 and CDR2 from the germline V gene are SGHVS and FQNEAQ. The DNA of the CDR3 is TGTGCCAGCAGCTTAACCCAACTCGCGACAGTGCCCTACGAGCAGTACTTC. This gives the protein CASSLTQLATVPYEQYF.

CDR3 sequence reads: CATQDDTDTQYF. CDR3 in DNA: TGTGCCACCCAGGATGACACAGATACGCAGTATTTT. J is TRBJ2-3 and V is TRBV27; no firm D call. V dropped 10 bases and J dropped 2 bases, with 10 bases sitting between them. Germline loops: CDR1 MNHEY, CDR2 SMNVEV (reference sequence). The CDR3 contains 12 residues.

The CDR3 region is CASSSLAGSPEGTEAFF. The CDR3, as DNA: TGTGCCAGCTCATCCCTGGCAGGATCACCCGAGGGCACTGAAGCTTTCTTT. The chain employs TRBV18 and TRBJ1-1; unclear D gene. The CDR3 runs 17 residues. Germline CDR1 and CDR2: KGHSH and LQKENI. With 5 bases removed from V and 4 bases from J, the gap between germline ends came to 23 bases.

The V call is TRBV5-1, the J call TRBJ2-7, with D tentatively TRBD1 (5 bases). V was cut by 0 bases and J by 3 bases, with 16 bases left in between. The CDR3 loop spans 16 amino acids. The V gene's germline CDR1 is SGHRS and CDR2 YFSETQ. CDR3 sequence reads: CASSLGWGADLYEQYF. In DNA form, the CDR3 reads TGCGCCAGCAGCTTGGGTTGGGGCGCGGACCTCTACGAGCAGTACTTC.

With regard to this clone: This specimen includes other DNA sequences encoding the same CDR3. The rearrangement links TRBV18 to TRBJ2-7; the match to TRBD1 covers 7 bases. The CDR3 sequence is 13 residues long. The trim removed 6 bases at V and 0 bases at J, leaving 2 bases unmatched. CDR1 and CDR2 from the germline V gene are KGHSH and LQKENI. CDR3 in DNA: TGTGCCAGCTCTCGGGACAGCTCCTACGAGCAGTACTTC. It codes for CASSRDSSYEQYF.

The V and J genes are TRBV29-1 and TRBJ1-1; 7 nucleotides align to TRBD1. Germline-derived CDR1 and CDR2 are SQVTM and ANQGSEA. The trim removed 7 bases at V and 1 base at J, leaving 3 bases unmatched. The CDR3 spans 12 residues. CDR3 sequence (DNA): TGCAGCGACACAGGGGCGAACACTGAAGCTTTCTTT. This sequence encodes CSDTGANTEAFF. Using reference TRBV29-1 and TRBJ1-1 for the parts outside the CDR3, the full variable domain is SAVISQKPSRDICQRGTSLTIQCQVDSQVTMMFWYRQQPGQSLTLIATANQGSEATYESGFVIDKFPISRPNLTFSTLTVSNMSPEDSSIYLCSDTGANTEAFFGQGTRLTVV.

V usage is TRBV6-1 and J usage is TRBJ2-2; D is unclear. The CDR3 is made up of 17 amino acids. Germline CDR1 is MNHNS and CDR2 is SASEGT. V lost 2 bases to trimming and J lost 3 bases, with 16 bases between them. CDR3 nucleotide sequence: TGTGCCAGCAGTGAACTAATACGGGTGGGCTACACCGGGGAGCTGTTTTTT. This encodes CASSELIRVGYTGELFF.

This chain uses TRBV19 with TRBJ2-6, with D uncertain. Germline CDR1 and CDR2: LNHDA and SQIVND (reference sequence). The V and J ends lost 8 bases and 4 bases respectively, with 12 bases between them. The CDR3 is 14 residues long. The DNA of the CDR3 is TGTGCCAGTTTCGACATTTCCGGGGCCAACGTCCTGACTTTC. Translation gives CASFDISGANVLTF.

The chain employs TRBV19 and TRBJ2-7, with TRBD2 identical over 7 bases. The CDR3 is made up of 17 amino acids. J lost 6 bases, V lost 5 bases, and 19 bases had no gene match. Looked up from germline, CDR1 is LNHDA and CDR2 is SQIVND (reference sequence). For the CDR3, the DNA is TGTGCCAGTAGTTCTCCGGGACTATCGGCGGGAGTAGGCGAGCAGTACTTC. This codes for CASSSPGLSAGVGEQYF.

Notes on this clone: Other DNA sequences in the sample encode the same CDR3. The genes are TRBV28 and TRBJ2-7; 8 bases match TRBD1. Trimming removed 2 bases from V and 3 bases from J; junction bases left unmatched: 3. The germline V gene encodes CDR1 MDHEN and CDR2 SYDVKM. The CDR3 is 14 residues long. The CDR3 DNA reads as TGTGCCAGCAGTTTAGGGACAGGTGGCTACGAGCAGTACTTC. Amino acids: CASSLGTGGYEQYF.

This rearrangement joins TRBV28 to TRBJ1-1; D unclear. The V end was cut by 0 bases, the J end by 8 bases, with 7 bases between. This CDR3 is 12 amino acids long. Germline V gene data show CDR1 as MDHEN and CDR2 as SYDVKM. The CDR3 bases are TGTGCCAGCAGTTTATGGCCCTCAGAAGCTTTCTTT. Residues: CASSLWPSEAFF.

The V and J genes are TRBV15 and TRBJ2-7, with a weak D call TRBD2 (5 bases). V was trimmed by 1 base and J by 6 bases, leaving 10 bases between them. Germline CDR1 reads LNHNV; CDR2 reads YYDKDF (reference sequence). The CDR3 has 13 residues. The CDR3 loop is CATSRVRGIEQYF. In nucleotides, the CDR3 is TGTGCCACCAGCAGAGTGAGAGGGATCGAGCAGTACTTC.

About this clone itself: The identical CDR3 is also encoded by other nucleotide sequences in the sample. This rearrangement joins TRBV28 to TRBJ1-5; 8 nucleotides align to TRBD1. Germline values: CDR1 MDHEN, CDR2 SYDVKM. Trimming cost V 3 bases and J 5 bases; bases outside gene matches: 3. This CDR3 is built from 14 residues. The CDR3 DNA reads as TGTGCCAGCAGTTTGGACAGGGAAGATCAGCCCCAGCATTTT. This codes for CASSLDREDQPQHF.

J is TRBJ1-1 and V is TRBV10-1; D call uncertain. The germline gives CDR1 WNHNN, CDR2 SYGVQD (reference sequence). The V end lost 3 bases, the J end lost 4 bases, and 3 bases lay between the germline ends. This CDR3 contains 11 residues. The CDR3 coding sequence is TGCGCCAGCAGTGATCGCACTGAAGCTTTCTTT. Translating gives CASSDRTEAFF.

V is TRBV14 and J is TRBJ1-2, with 9 bases fitting TRBD1. The length of the CDR3 is 15 residues. The ends lost 4 bases at V and 7 bases at J; junction bases unmatched: 10. Germline CDR1 is SGHDN and CDR2 is FVKESK. CDR3 DNA: TGTGCCAGCAGCCCCGCCGGGACAGGGTCTGCTGGCTACACCTTC. Its translation is CASSPAGTGSAGYTF.